This TCR beta chain was profiled in a study of T cell changes during pregnancy in multiple sclerosis. Profiling relied on immunoSEQ multiplex PCR, and the TCRdb table lists in-frame clones only, not all of them. Of tens of thousands of clones listed, more than 90% are singletons. Germline V gives CDR1 SEHNR, CDR2 FQNEAQ (reference sequence). The length of the CDR3 is 12 residues. J gave up 5 bases and V 11 bases, and 7 bases lay outside the gene matches. The V and J genes are TRBV7-9 and TRBJ1-1, with TRBD1 matching 8 bases. The specimen comprised peripheral blood, sampled in the second trimester of pregnancy. This TCR was sampled from a female donor with multiple sclerosis, enrolled in a pregnancy study. Written as DNA, the CDR3 is TGTGCCTCACAGGGGGGGCGTACTGAAGCTTTCTTT. This translates into CASQGGRTEAFF.